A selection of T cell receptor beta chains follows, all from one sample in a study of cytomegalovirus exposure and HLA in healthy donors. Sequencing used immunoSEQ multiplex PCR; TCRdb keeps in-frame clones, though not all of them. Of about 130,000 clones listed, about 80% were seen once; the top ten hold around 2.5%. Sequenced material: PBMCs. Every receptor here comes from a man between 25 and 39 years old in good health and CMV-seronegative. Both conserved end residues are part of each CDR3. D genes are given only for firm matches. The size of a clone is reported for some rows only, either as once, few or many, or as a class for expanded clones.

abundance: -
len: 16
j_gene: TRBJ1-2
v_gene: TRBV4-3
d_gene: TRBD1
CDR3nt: TGCGCCAGCAGCCAAGATCGAGCAGGGGGGACCTATGGCTACACCTTC
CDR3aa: CASSQDRAGGTYGYTF

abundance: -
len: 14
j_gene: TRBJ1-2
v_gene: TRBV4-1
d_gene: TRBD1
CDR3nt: TGCGCCAGCAGAGCCCCGGGACAGGACTATGGCTACACCTTC
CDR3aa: CASRAPGQDYGYTF

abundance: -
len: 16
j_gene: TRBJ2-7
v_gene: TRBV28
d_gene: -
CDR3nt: TGTGCCAGCAGTTTATGGACCCTGAGCGGTGACTACGAGCAGTACTTC
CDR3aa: CASSLWTLSGDYEQYF

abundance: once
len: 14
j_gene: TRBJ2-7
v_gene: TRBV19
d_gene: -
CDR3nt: TGTGCCAGTAGTGGGGCCTTGAGCTCCTACGAGCAGTACTTC
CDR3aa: CASSGALSSYEQYF

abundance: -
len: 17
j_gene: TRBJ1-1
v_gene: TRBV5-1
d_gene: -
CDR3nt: TGCGCCAGCAGCTTGGGGGCGGGGCCAGGCATGAACACTGAAGCTTTCTTT
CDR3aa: CASSLGAGPGMNTEAFF

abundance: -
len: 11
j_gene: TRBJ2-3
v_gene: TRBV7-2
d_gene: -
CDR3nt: TGTGCCAGCAATGAACTAGTAGCGCAGTATTTT
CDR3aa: CASNELVAQYF

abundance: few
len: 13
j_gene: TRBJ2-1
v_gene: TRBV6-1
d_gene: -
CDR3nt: TGTGCCAGCCTTGTAACGGAGTACAATGAGCAGTTCTTC
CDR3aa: CASLVTEYNEQFF

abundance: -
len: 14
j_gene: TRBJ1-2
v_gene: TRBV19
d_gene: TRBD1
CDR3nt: TGTGCCAGTAGTATAACAGGGGGCGCGGATGGCTACACCTTC
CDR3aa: CASSITGGADGYTF

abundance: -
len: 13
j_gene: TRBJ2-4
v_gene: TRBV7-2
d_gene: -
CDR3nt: TGTGCCAGCAGTACAGAGGGCAAAAACATTCAGTACTTC
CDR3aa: CASSTEGKNIQYF

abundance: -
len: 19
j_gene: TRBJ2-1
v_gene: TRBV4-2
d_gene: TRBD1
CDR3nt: TGTGCCAGCAGCCAATCGTCCTCCTACAGGGGGTCCCTAGACAATGAGCAGTTCTTC
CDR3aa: CASSQSSSYRGSLDNEQFF

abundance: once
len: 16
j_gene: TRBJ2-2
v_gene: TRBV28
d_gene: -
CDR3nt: TGTGCCAGCAGTTTGCGGGGTGGTGGGACGGCCGGGGAGCTGTTTTTT
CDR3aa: CASSLRGGGTAGELFF